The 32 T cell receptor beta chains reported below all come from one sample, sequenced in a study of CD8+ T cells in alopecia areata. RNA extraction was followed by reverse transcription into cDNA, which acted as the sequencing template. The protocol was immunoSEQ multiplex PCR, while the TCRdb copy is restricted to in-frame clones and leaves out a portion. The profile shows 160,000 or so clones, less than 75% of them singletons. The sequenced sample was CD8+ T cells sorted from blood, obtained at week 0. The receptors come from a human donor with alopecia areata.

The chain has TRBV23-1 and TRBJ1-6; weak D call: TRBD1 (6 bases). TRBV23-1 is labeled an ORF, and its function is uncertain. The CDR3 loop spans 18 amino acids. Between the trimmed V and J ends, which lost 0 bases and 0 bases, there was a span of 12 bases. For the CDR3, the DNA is TGCGCCAGCAGTCAATCACCGGGACACAACTCCTATAATTCACCCCTCCACTTT. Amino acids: CASSQSPGHNSYNSPLHF.

The DNA for the CDR3 is TGTGCCAGCAGTGAAGTTAACGACTCTGGAAACACCATATATTTT. Residues: CASSEVNDSGNTIYF. V usage is TRBV6-1 and J usage is TRBJ1-3; D uncertain. The germline gives CDR1 MNHNS, CDR2 SASEGT. The V end was cut by 1 base, the J end by 0 bases, with 7 bases between. The CDR3 runs 15 residues.

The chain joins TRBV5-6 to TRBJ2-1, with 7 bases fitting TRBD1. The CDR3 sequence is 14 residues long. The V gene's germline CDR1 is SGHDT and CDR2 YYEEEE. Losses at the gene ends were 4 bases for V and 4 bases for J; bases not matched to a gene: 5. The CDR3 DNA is TGTGCCAGCAGCCCCCAGGACAGGTACAATGAGCAGTTCTTC. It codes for CASSPQDRYNEQFF.

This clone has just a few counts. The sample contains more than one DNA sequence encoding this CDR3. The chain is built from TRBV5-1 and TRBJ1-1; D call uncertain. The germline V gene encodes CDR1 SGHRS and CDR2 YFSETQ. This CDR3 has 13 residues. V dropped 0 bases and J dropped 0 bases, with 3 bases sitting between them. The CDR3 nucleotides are TGCGCCAGCAGCTTGGCAGTGAACACTGAAGCTTTCTTT. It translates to CASSLAVNTEAFF.

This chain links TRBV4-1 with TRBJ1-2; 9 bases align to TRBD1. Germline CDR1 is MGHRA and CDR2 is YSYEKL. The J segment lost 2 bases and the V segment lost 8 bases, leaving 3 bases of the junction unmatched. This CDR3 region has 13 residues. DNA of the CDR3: TGCGCCAGCGCAGGACAGGGGAACTATGGCTACACCTTC. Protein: CASAGQGNYGYTF.

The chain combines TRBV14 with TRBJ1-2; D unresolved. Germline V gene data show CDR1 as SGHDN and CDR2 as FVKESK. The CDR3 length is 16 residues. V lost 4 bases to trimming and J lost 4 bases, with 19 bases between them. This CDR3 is CASSRTREGGGYGYTF. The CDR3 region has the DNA TGTGCCAGCAGCCGTACAAGGGAGGGCGGCGGCTATGGCTACACCTTC.

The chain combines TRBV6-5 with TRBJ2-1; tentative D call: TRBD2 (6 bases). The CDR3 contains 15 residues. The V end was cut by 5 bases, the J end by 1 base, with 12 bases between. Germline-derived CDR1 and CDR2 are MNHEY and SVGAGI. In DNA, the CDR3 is TGTGCCAGCAGTCGGGAGACGGGGTCCTACAATGAGCAGTTCTTC. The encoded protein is CASSRETGSYNEQFF.

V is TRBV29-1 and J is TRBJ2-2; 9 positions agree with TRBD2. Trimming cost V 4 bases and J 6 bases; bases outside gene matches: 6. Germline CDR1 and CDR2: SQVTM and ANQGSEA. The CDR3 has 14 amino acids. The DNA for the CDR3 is TGCAGCGTTGCGTATGGCGGGGGGGCCGGGGAGCTGTTTTTT. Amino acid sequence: CSVAYGGGAGELFF.

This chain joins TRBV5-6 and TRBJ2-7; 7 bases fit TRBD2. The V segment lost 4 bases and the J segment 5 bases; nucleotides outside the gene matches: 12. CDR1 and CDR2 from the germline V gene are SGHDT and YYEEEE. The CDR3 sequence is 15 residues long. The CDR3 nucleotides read TGTGCCAGCAGCATAAGAGCGGGGCCGAACCACGAGCAGTACTTC. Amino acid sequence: CASSIRAGPNHEQYF. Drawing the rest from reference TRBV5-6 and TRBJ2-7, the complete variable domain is DAGVTQSPTHLIKTRGQQVTLRCSPKSGHDTVSWYQQALGQGPQFIFQYYEEEERQRGNFPDRFSGHQFPNYSSELNVNALLLGDSALYLCASSIRAGPNHEQYFGPGTRLTVT.

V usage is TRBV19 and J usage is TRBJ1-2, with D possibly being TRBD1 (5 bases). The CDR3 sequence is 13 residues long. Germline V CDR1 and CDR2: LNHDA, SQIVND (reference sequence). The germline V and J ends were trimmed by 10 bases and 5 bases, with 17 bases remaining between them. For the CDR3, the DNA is TGTGCCACCACCCAACGGGGGGGGTATGGCTACACCTTC. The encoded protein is CATTQRGGYGYTF.

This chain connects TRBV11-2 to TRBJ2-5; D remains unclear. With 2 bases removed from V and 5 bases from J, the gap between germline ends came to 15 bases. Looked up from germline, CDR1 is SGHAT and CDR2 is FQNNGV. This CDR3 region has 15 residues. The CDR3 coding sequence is TGTGCCAGCAGCTTACCGGACCGGGCCCCCGAGACCCAGTACTTC. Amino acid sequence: CASSLPDRAPETQYF.

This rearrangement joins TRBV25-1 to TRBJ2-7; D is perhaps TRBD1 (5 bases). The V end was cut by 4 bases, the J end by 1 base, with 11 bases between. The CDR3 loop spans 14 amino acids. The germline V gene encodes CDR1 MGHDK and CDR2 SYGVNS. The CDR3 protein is CASSVTGRSYEQYF. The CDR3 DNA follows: TGTGCCAGCAGTGTAACAGGTCGATCCTACGAGCAGTACTTC.

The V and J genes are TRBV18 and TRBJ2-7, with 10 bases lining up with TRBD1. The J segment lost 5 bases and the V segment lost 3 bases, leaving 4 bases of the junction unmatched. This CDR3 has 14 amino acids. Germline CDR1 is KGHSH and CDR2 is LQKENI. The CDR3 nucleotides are TGTGCCAGCTCACCCTGGGACAGGGGAGACGAGCAGTACTTC. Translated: CASSPWDRGDEQYF.

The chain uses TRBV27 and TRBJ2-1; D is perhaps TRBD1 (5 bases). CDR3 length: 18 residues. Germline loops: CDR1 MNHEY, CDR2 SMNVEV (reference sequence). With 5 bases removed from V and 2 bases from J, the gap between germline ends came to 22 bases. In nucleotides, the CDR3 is TGTGCCAGCAGTCCCTCCCTGGGGCTCCTACGGGCCTACAATGAGCAGTTCTTC. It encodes CASSPSLGLLRAYNEQFF.

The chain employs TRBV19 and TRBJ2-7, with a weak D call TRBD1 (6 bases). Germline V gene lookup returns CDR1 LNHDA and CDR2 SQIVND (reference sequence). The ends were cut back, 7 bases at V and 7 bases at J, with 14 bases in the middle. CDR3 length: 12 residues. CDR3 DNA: TGTGCCAGTAAGAGGGGGACGGGAGAGCAGTACTTC. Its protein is CASKRGTGEQYF. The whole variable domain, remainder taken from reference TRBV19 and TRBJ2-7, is DGGITQSPKYLFRKEGQNVTLSCEQNLNHDAMYWYRQDPGQGLRLIYYSQIVNDFQKGDIAEGYSVSREKKESFPLTVTSAQKNPTAFYLCASKRGTGEQYFGPGTRLTVT.

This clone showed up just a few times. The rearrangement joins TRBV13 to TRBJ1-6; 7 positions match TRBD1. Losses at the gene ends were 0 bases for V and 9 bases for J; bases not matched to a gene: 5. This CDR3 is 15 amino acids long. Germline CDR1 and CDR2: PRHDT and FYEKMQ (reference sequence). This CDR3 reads CASSLGTGVGSPLHF. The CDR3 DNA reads TGTGCCAGCAGCTTAGGAACAGGGGTGGGTTCACCCCTCCACTTT.

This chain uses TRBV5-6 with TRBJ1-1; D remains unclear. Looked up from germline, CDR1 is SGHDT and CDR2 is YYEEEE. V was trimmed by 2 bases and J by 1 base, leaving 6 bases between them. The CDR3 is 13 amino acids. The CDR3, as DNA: TGTGCCAGCAGCTTCGGGTCGAACACTGAAGCTTTCTTT. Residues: CASSFGSNTEAFF. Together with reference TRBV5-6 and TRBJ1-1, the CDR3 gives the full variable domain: DAGVTQSPTHLIKTRGQQVTLRCSPKSGHDTVSWYQQALGQGPQFIFQYYEEEERQRGNFPDRFSGHQFPNYSSELNVNALLLGDSALYLCASSFGSNTEAFFGQGTRLTVV.

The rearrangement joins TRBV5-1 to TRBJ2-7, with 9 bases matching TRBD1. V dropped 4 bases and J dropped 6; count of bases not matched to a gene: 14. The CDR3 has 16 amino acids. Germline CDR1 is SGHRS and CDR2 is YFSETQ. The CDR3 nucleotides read TGCGCCAGCAGCCAGGCTGGGGGGACAGGGCCGGGCGAGCAGTACTTC. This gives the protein CASSQAGGTGPGEQYF.

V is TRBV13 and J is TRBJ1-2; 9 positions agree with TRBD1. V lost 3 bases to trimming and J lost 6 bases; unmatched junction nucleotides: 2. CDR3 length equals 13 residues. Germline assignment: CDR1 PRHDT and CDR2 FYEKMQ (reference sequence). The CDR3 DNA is TGTGCCAGCAGCTTCGGACAGGGGAATGGCTACACCTTC. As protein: CASSFGQGNGYTF.

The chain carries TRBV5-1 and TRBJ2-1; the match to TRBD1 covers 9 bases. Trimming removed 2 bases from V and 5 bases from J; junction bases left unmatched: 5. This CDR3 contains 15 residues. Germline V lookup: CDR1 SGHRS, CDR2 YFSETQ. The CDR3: CASSFWDRVDNEQFF. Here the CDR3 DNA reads TGCGCCAGCAGCTTTTGGGACAGGGTTGACAATGAGCAGTTCTTC.

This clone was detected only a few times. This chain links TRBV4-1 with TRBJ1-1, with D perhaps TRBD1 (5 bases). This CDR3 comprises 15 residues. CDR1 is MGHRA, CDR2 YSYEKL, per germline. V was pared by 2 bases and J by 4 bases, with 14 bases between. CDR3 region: CASSQQGGRVTEAFF. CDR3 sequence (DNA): TGCGCCAGCAGCCAACAGGGCGGCCGAGTCACTGAAGCTTTCTTT.

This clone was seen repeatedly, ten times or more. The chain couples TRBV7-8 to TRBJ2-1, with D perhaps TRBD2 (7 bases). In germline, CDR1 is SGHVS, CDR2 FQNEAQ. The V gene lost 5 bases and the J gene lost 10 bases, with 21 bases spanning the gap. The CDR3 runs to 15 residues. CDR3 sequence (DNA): TGTGCCAGCAGCCCTCGAGGGGGGGGCAAGTGGGAGCAGTTCTTC. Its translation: CASSPRGGGKWEQFF. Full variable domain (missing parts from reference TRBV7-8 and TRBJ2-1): GAGVSQSPRYKVAKRGQDVALRCDPISGHVSLFWYQQALGQGPEFLTYFQNEAQLDKSGLPSDRFFAERPEGSVSTLKIQRTQQEDSAVYLCASSPRGGGKWEQFFGPGTRLTVL.

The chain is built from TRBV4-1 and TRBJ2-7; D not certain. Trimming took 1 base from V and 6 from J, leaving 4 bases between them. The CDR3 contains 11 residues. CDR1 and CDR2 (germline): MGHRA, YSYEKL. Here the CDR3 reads CASSQASEQYF. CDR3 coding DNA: TGCGCCAGCAGCCAAGCAAGCGAGCAGTACTTC.

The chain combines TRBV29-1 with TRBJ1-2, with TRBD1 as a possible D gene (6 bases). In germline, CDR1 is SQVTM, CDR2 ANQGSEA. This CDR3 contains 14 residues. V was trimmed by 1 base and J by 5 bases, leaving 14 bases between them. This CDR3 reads CSVEGTAGPYGYTF. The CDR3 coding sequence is TGCAGCGTTGAAGGGACAGCCGGGCCTTATGGCTACACCTTC.

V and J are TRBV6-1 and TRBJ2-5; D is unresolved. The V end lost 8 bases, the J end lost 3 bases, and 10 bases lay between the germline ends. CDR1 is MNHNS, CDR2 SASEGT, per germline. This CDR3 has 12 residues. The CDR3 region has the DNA TGTGCCAGCGTACCAGCTAAAGAGACCCAGTACTTC. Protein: CASVPAKETQYF.

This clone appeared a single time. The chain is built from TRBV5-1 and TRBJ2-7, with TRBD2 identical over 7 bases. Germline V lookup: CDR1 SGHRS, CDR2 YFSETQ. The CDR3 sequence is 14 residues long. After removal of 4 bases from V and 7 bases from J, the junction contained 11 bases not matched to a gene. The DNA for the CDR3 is TGCGCCAGCAGCCCACCCGGGACCGGGGGGGAGCAGTACTTC. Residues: CASSPPGTGGEQYF.

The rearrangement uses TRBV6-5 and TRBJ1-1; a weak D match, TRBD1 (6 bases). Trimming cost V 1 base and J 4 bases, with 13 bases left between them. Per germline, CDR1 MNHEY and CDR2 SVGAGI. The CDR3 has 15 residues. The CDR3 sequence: CASSYYRGLSTEAFF. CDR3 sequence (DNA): TGTGCCAGCAGTTACTATAGGGGGTTATCCACTGAAGCTTTCTTT.

CDR3 residues: CSWGNEQFF. Here the CDR3 DNA reads TGCAGTTGGGGAAATGAGCAGTTCTTC. The rearrangement joins TRBV29-1 to TRBJ2-1; unclear D gene. The CDR3 loop spans 9 amino acids. Germline V lookup: CDR1 SQVTM, CDR2 ANQGSEA.

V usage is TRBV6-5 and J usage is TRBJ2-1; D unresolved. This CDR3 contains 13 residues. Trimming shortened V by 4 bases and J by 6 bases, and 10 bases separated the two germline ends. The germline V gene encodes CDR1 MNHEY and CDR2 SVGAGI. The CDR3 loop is CASSFTGPNEQFF. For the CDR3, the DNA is TGTGCCAGCAGTTTCACCGGCCCCAATGAGCAGTTCTTC.

Written as DNA, the CDR3 is TGTGCCAGCAGCTCCCGGACTAGCAGCACAGATACGCAGTATTTT. Encoded protein: CASSSRTSSTDTQYF. This sequence joins TRBV7-9 and TRBJ2-3, with 8 nucleotides matching TRBD2. This CDR3 spans 15 amino acids. Germline trimming cut 4 bases from V and 0 bases from J; bases unmatched to any gene: 3. Germline-derived CDR1 and CDR2 are SEHNR and FQNEAQ (reference sequence).

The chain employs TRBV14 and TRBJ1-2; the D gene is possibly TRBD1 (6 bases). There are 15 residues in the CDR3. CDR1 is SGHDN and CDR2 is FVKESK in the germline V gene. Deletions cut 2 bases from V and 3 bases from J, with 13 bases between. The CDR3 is CASSQPAGGHYGYTF. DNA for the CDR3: TGTGCCAGCAGCCAACCTGCCGGGGGGCACTATGGCTACACCTTC.

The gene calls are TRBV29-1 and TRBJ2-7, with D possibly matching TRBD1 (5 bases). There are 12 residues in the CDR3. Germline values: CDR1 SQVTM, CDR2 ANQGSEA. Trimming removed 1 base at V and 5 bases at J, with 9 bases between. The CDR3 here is CSVEGGYDEQYF. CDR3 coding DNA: TGCAGCGTTGAAGGGGGCTACGACGAGCAGTACTTC.